This T cell receptor beta chain derives from a study of T cell responses to AZD1222 COVID-19 vaccine. In the study overall: Second-dose timings of about 4 or about 12 weeks were pooled.

Overall study results and limits: The donors showed a predominance of white British ancestry and of females, with possible underestimation of clonal diversity. Once two AZD1222 doses were given, Spike-specific TCR breadth and depth went up. There were vaccine-associated CD4 TCRs across spike, dominant at 160-218 and 743-854.

Sequenced by immunoSEQ multiplex PCR; TCRdb stores in-frame clones only, minus some. This table holds about 82,000 clones, more than 85% found once. Deletions cut 5 bases from V and 1 base from J, with 6 bases between. Germline assignment: CDR1 SGHRS and CDR2 YFSETQ. This CDR3 has 13 amino acids. Remarks on this clone: Its antigen is unidentified. The same CDR3 is also encoded by other DNA sequences in this sample.

This clonotype was obtained from an adult in good health. The chain uses TRBV5-1 and TRBJ2-2; TRBD1 is a possible D gene (5 bases). Sequences were derived from peripheral blood, sampled on day 0 of AZD1222 vaccination. In DNA form, the CDR3 reads TGCGCCAGCAGAGACAGGAACACCGGGGAGCTGTTTTTT. It is translated as CASRDRNTGELFF.